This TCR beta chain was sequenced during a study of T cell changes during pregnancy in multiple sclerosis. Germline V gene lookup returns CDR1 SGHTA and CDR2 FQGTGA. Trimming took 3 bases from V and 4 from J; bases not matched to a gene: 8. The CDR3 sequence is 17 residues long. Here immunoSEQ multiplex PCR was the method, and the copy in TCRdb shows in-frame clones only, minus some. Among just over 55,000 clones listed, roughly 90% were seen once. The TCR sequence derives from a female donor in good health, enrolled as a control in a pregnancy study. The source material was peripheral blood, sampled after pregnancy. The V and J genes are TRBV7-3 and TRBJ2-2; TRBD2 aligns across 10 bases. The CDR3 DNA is TGTGCCAGCAGCTTTCCTCTAGCGGGAGCGGGCACCGGGGAGCTGTTTTTT. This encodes CASSFPLAGAGTGELFF.